The source of this TCR beta chain is a study of blood T cell repertoires in COVID-19. In the original workflow: Researchers report that nucleated cell counts were estimated from reference gene primer amplification. The method was immunoSEQ multiplex PCR; TCRdb's version includes in-frame clones alone and lacks a portion of them. That table is the source of V, J and clone size, and D and trimming were worked out from the DNA. This sample has roughly 250,000 clones; around 87% occur once, and the top ten carry over 2%. The CDR3 extends over 16 amino acids. V lost 6 bases and J 4 bases, leaving 18 bases between the germline ends. Germline loops: CDR1 KGHSH, CDR2 LQKENI. In this sample, this clone turned up a few times.

This sequence joins TRBV18 and TRBJ1-4; D is undetermined. The source material was peripheral blood. The clonotype was recovered from a woman between 50 and 59 years old with acute or convalescent COVID-19. The chain's CDR3 is CASSQTRPGYNEKLFF. The CDR3 bases are TGTGCCAGCTCCCAGACTCGACCGGGGTATAATGAAAAACTGTTTTTT.